These 24 T cell receptor beta chains originate from one sample sequenced in a study of blood T cell repertoires in COVID-19. Assay used: immunoSEQ multiplex PCR; TCRdb lists only in-frame clones, some missing. The sample lists approximately 440,000 clones; approximately 89% were seen once. Sequenced sample: peripheral blood. The receptors were gathered from a woman in her forties or fifties with COVID-19, enrolled during active disease.

The V call is TRBV6-5, the J call TRBJ1-5, with 7 bases that match TRBD1. Germline V gives CDR1 MNHEY, CDR2 SVGAGI. Losses at the gene ends were 6 bases for V and 5 bases for J; bases not matched to a gene: 4. This CDR3 comprises 13 residues. The DNA for the CDR3 is TGTGCCAGCAGATTTGACAGGGATCAGCCCCAGCATTTT. As protein: CASRFDRDQPQHF.

This chain connects TRBV6-5 to TRBJ1-2; possibly TRBD1 for D (6 bases). The CDR3 totals 14 residues. V lost 6 bases, J lost 7 bases, and 18 bases lay in between. CDR1 is MNHEY, CDR2 SVGAGI, per germline. The CDR3 loop is CASRFTGTYGGYTF. DNA of the CDR3: TGTGCCAGCAGATTTACAGGGACCTATGGTGGCTACACCTTC.

The chain carries TRBV10-3 and TRBJ1-2; 7 positions agree with TRBD1. The CDR3 totals 17 residues. The V gene's germline CDR1 is ENHRY and CDR2 SYGVKD. V was pared by 0 bases and J by 3 bases, with 10 bases of the junction left unmatched. The CDR3 bases are TGTGCCATCAGTGAGTCCATTCTCGGGACAGCCTACTATGGCTACACCTTC. This gives the protein CAISESILGTAYYGYTF.

The chain has TRBV6-6 and TRBJ2-1; perhaps TRBD2 as D (5 bases). This CDR3 region has 15 residues. The germline gives CDR1 MNHNY, CDR2 SVGAGI (reference sequence). V lost 2 bases and J lost 0, with 8 bases in between. This CDR3 reads CASSYREDSYNEQFF. CDR3 DNA sequence: TGTGCCAGCAGTTACCGGGAAGACTCCTACAATGAGCAGTTCTTC.

This clone came up once. V is TRBV7-8 and J is TRBJ1-1, with 8 bases fitting TRBD1. V shed 1 base and J 10 bases; nucleotides not matched to a gene: 8. This CDR3 region has 14 residues. Germline lookup yields CDR1 SGHVS and CDR2 FQNEAQ. The CDR3 DNA sequence: TGTGCCAGCAGCTTAGTGGACAGGGCTGGGGGAGCTTTCTTT. Encoded protein: CASSLVDRAGGAFF.

The rearrangement links TRBV11-2 to TRBJ1-1; 7 nucleotides match TRBD1. V dropped 4 bases and J dropped 0; count of bases not matched to a gene: 5. The CDR3 has 15 residues. CDR1 is SGHAT and CDR2 is FQNNGV in the germline V gene. CDR3 loop: CASSSTGQMNTEAFF. The CDR3 DNA reads TGTGCCAGCAGCTCGACGGGACAGATGAACACTGAAGCTTTCTTT.

This clone was observed a single time. J is TRBJ2-5 and V is TRBV5-1; 8 positions match TRBD1. This CDR3 has 14 amino acids. The trim removed 5 bases at V and 1 base at J, leaving 4 bases unmatched. Germline V gene sequence: CDR1 SGHRS, CDR2 YFSETQ. In nucleotides, the CDR3 is TGCGCCAGCAGTTCCCAGGGGGCCCAAGAGACCCAGTACTTC. Protein sequence: CASSSQGAQETQYF.

The V and J genes are TRBV4-1 and TRBJ1-4, with D tentatively TRBD1 (5 bases). Germline V gives CDR1 MGHRA, CDR2 YSYEKL. CDR3 length: 16 residues. V shed 4 bases and J shed 7 bases, with 19 bases lying between them. CDR3 DNA sequence: TGCGCCAGCAGCCTCCCACGGGGGGAAAGGGGTGAAAAACTGTTTTTT. The encoded protein is CASSLPRGERGEKLFF.

The rearrangement links TRBV5-6 to TRBJ1-2; D is perhaps TRBD1 (5 bases). Trimming stripped 4 bases from V and 8 bases from J, with 21 bases between. Per germline, CDR1 SGHDT and CDR2 YYEEEE. This CDR3 region has 15 residues. This CDR3 is CASSRGVSPLQGYTF. As DNA, the CDR3 is TGTGCCAGCAGCCGGGGGGTATCACCGTTGCAGGGCTACACCTTC.

This clone was observed once. The genes are TRBV30 and TRBJ1-2; the D is unclear. The CDR3 length is 14 residues. V was pared by 2 bases and J by 0 bases, with 10 bases between. Germline V gives CDR1 GTSNPN, CDR2 SVGIG (reference sequence). The CDR3 loop reads CAWSTSSANYGYTF. CDR3 bases: TGTGCCTGGAGTACATCGTCAGCTAACTATGGCTACACCTTC.

CDR3 nucleotides: TGTGCCAGCAGCTTACTAGGGAGAGATACGCAGTATTTT. This translates into CASSLLGRDTQYF. The chain employs TRBV5-4 and TRBJ2-3, with D possibly TRBD2 on 5 matching bases. The length of the CDR3 is 13 residues. Looked up from germline, CDR1 is SGHNT and CDR2 is YYREEE (reference sequence). Between the trimmed V and J ends, which lost 2 bases and 5 bases, there was a span of 9 bases.

The rearrangement uses TRBV6-1 and TRBJ2-7, with TRBD1 identical over 8 bases. This CDR3 region has 15 residues. CDR1 MNHNS and CDR2 SASEGT come from the germline V gene. Trimming cost V 2 bases and J 0 bases; bases outside gene matches: 3. CDR3 loop: CASSEMDRASYEQYF. Here the CDR3 DNA reads TGTGCCAGCAGTGAAATGGACAGGGCCTCCTACGAGCAGTACTTC.

The V gene is TRBV3-1 (or the pseudogene TRBV3-2), the J gene TRBJ1-2; no firm D call. In germline, CDR1 is LGHDT, CDR2 YNNKEL (reference sequence). The CDR3 has 18 amino acids. V was pared by 0 bases and J by 5 bases, with 22 bases between. The CDR3 sequence is CASSQDPTLRNVPYGYTF. The DNA of the CDR3 is TGTGCCAGCAGCCAAGATCCCACACTACGGAATGTACCTTATGGCTACACCTTC.

The genes are TRBV6-1 and TRBJ2-4; no reliable D call. Trimming removed 2 bases from V and 0 bases from J, with 5 bases in between. CDR1 and CDR2 from the germline V gene are MNHNS and SASEGT. This CDR3 has 14 residues. The CDR3 region has the DNA TGTGCCAGCAGTGAACGGAGAGCCAAAAACATTCAGTACTTC. Protein: CASSERRAKNIQYF.

This rearrangement joins TRBV9 to TRBJ2-7; TRBD2 is a possible D gene (6 bases). Germline CDR1 is SGDLS and CDR2 is YYNGEE. The V gene lost 0 bases and the J gene lost 0 bases, with 13 bases spanning the gap. The CDR3 length is 16 residues. CDR3 sequence: CASSVGVAGTSYEQYF. The CDR3 coding sequence is TGTGCCAGCAGCGTAGGTGTTGCGGGGACCTCCTACGAGCAGTACTTC.

The J gene is TRBJ1-2, the V gene TRBV13; 8 positions agree with TRBD1. Trimming cost V 5 bases and J 8 bases; bases outside gene matches: 10. The CDR3 length is 14 residues. Germline V gene data show CDR1 as PRHDT and CDR2 as FYEKMQ (reference sequence). The chain's CDR3 is CASSDTSGGRGYTF. The DNA for the CDR3 is TGTGCCAGCAGCGACACCTCAGGGGGCCGAGGCTACACCTTC.

V usage is TRBV21-1 and J usage is TRBJ1-6; the table gives TRBD1 as D, unverified against the DNA. TRBV21-1 is a pseudogene. This CDR3 spans 15 amino acids. The CDR3 nucleotides read TGTGCCAGCAGCGAAACAGGTACTCGAAAATCACCCCTCCACTTT. This sequence encodes CASSETGTRKSPLHF.

The gene calls are TRBV2 and TRBJ1-2, with 10 bases that match TRBD1. The CDR3 is 17 residues long. Trimming cost V 7 bases and J 4 bases; bases outside gene matches: 15. Germline V gene data show CDR1 as SNHLY and CDR2 as FYNNEI. The CDR3 here is CASTARGTGESPYGYTF. CDR3 bases: TGTGCCAGCACCGCCAGGGGGACAGGGGAGTCCCCCTATGGCTACACCTTC.

The chain employs TRBV11-2 and TRBJ1-1; D call uncertain. The germline gives CDR1 SGHAT, CDR2 FQNNGV. The CDR3 length is 13 residues. V gave up 3 bases and J gave up 3 bases, with 8 bases separating them. The CDR3 DNA sequence: TGTGCCAGCAGCTTTGAGTTGGACACTGAAGCTTTCTTT. It encodes CASSFELDTEAFF.

In DNA form, the CDR3 reads TGCAGTGCTAGTGGAGAAGCGGGGGAAACAGATACGCAGTATTTT. Encoded protein: CSASGEAGETDTQYF. This rearrangement joins TRBV20-1 to TRBJ2-3; 8 positions agree with TRBD2. Losses at the gene ends were 3 bases for V and 3 bases for J; bases not matched to a gene: 8. The CDR3 is 15 amino acids. CDR1 and CDR2 (germline): DFQATT, SNEGSKA (reference sequence).

J is TRBJ2-1 and V is TRBV18, with no clear D. This CDR3 comprises 15 residues. Germline lookup yields CDR1 KGHSH and CDR2 LQKENI. Trimming stripped 1 base from V and 5 bases from J, with 12 bases between. The CDR3 region is CASSPQLLRDNEQFF. CDR3 DNA: TGTGCCAGCTCACCACAACTGCTAAGAGACAATGAGCAGTTCTTC.

CDR3 coding DNA: TGTGCCAGCAGTTACCATAGGACAGGTCGGAATGAAAAACTGTTTTTT. Amino acids: CASSYHRTGRNEKLFF. The rearrangement joins TRBV6-6 to TRBJ1-4; 7 bases line up with TRBD1. The germline V gene has CDR1 MNHNY and CDR2 SVGAGI (reference sequence). The V segment lost 2 bases and the J segment 5 bases; nucleotides outside the gene matches: 8. The CDR3 is 16 amino acids.

The chain combines TRBV30 with TRBJ1-5; D gene unclear. The CDR3 is made up of 13 amino acids. The V gene's germline CDR1 is GTSNPN and CDR2 SVGIG (reference sequence). V was pared by 3 bases and J by 2 bases, with 8 bases between. The CDR3 loop reads CAWRRRGNQPQHF. CDR3 coding DNA: TGTGCCTGGAGGAGACGGGGCAATCAGCCCCAGCATTTT.

The chain employs TRBV19 and TRBJ1-1, with no clear D. The CDR3 spans 14 residues. CDR1 is LNHDA and CDR2 is SQIVND in the germline V gene (reference sequence). Trimming took off 3 bases at V and 1 base at J, with 9 bases between the two ends. This CDR3 reads CASSILGGNTEAFF. The CDR3, as DNA: TGTGCCAGTAGTATCTTGGGAGGGAACACTGAAGCTTTCTTT.